These T cell receptor beta chains were read from a single sample in a study of beta chain features in type 1 diabetes. Assay: immunoSEQ multiplex PCR; the TCRdb copy retains only in-frame clones and omits some. The data show 850,000 to 900,000 clones, under 20% seen once. The source material was naive CD4+ T cells from blood. Every receptor here comes from a woman in her late teens or twenties in good health. CDR3s leave out the opening cysteine and the closing phenylalanine or tryptophan.

j_gene	v_gene	CDR3aa
TRBJ2-3	TRBV13	ASSLDRAGENTDTQY
TRBJ2-5	TRBV9	ASSTGGGLETQY
TRBJ1-4	TRBV28	ASKTGDANEKLF
TRBJ2-1	TRBV7-6	ASSLVFSLGNEQF
TRBJ2-1	TRBV5-1	ASSARDRGYNEQF
TRBJ2-7	TRBV28	ASSPIPGVFPYEQY
TRBJ1-4	TRBV7-2	ASSLARFNEKLF
TRBJ2-1	TRBV7-3	ASSLSPGTAYNEQF
TRBJ1-5	TRBV28	ASSPQGTPGPQPQH
TRBJ2-6	TRBV19	ASKNRDPGANVLT
TRBJ2-4	TRBV14	ASSQADRGLAKNIQY
TRBJ1-2	TRBV19	ASRSTGVSGYT
TRBJ2-3	TRBV11-1	ASSITSGSTDTQY
TRBJ2-2	TRBV10-3	AISESRETGELF
TRBJ2-6	TRBV27	ASTISGRFTGANVLT
TRBJ2-2	TRBV11-3	ASSLQLRDYLSGTGELF
TRBJ1-5	TRBV7-6	ASSLGAGANQPQH
TRBJ1-3	TRBV5-4	ASSLDGQGAGNTIY
TRBJ2-7	TRBV10-3	AIPGDGGRVRVSGNSTIEY
TRBJ2-1	TRBV28	ASSLGRGSYNEQF
TRBJ1-5	TRBV29-1	SAGQGSGQPQH
TRBJ1-1	TRBV7-8	ASSLSRTGIGAF
TRBJ2-3	TRBV27	ASSGRDTQY
TRBJ1-3	TRBV7-9	ANRNISGNTIY
TRBJ2-5	TRBV28	ASSPRTIVQETQY
TRBJ2-6	TRBV19	ASSRGTPKSSGANVLT
TRBJ2-7	TRBV7-2	ASRLAGTSGYEQY
TRBJ2-1	TRBV28	ASSLDRYNEQF
TRBJ2-1	TRBV10-3	AISEWSGRTDNEQF
TRBJ2-3	TRBV9	ASSGGQGRTDTQY
TRBJ2-3	TRBV29-1	SVGGVGTGGTDTQY
TRBJ1-2	TRBV28	ASSTTLGQGVTYGYT
TRBJ2-6	TRBV7-9	ASSTLGQGVTGANVLT
TRBJ2-2	TRBV10-3	ASSRGRTGELF
TRBJ2-7	TRBV10-3	AIGGTAYEQY
TRBJ1-2	TRBV4-2	ASSQDANYGYT
TRBJ1-4	TRBV6-5	ASSGVGTAVF
TRBJ2-6	TRBV11-2	ASRHGPKAGANVLT
TRBJ1-5	TRBV15	ATSRGPDSNQPQH
TRBJ2-1	TRBV28	ASSDVLAGNNEQF
TRBJ1-1	TRBV7-9	ASSLQGALNTEAF
TRBJ1-2	TRBV7-3	ASSPGAGVHT
TRBJ2-7	TRBV19	ASSSYTGLAGPDEQY
TRBJ2-7	TRBV6-1	ATLAGGAYEQY
TRBJ2-7	TRBV7-9	ASKALAGGYEQY
TRBJ2-1	TRBV7-8	ASSLTGRQF
TRBJ2-7	TRBV6-1	ASSERMAGVVDEQY
TRBJ2-1	TRBV7-2	ASSLDPGLAGGKQF
TRBJ1-5	TRBV28	ASRLGRLNQPQH
TRBJ2-1	TRBV7-9	ASSQKGQGRNEQF
TRBJ2-1	TRBV4-3	ASSQGLAGSSYNEQF
TRBJ2-7	TRBV7-2	ASSSSTHSYEQY
TRBJ1-2	TRBV13	ASSKGPNANYGYT
TRBJ1-5	TRBV5-1	ASSSGQGGQPQH
TRBJ2-3	TRBV25-1	ASSGTGRSDTQY
TRBJ2-3	TRBV18	ASSPGAGRTDTQY
TRBJ2-3	TRBV4-2	ASSQEYSSGTDTQY
TRBJ1-5	TRBV7-6	ASSLDIDQPQH
TRBJ1-1	TRBV5-4	ASSWDRDTEAF